This T cell receptor (beta chain) was obtained from a study of cytomegalovirus exposure and HLA in healthy donors. The PCR employed 60 Vbeta primers together with 13 Jbeta primers. Clones were sequenced by immunoSEQ multiplex PCR, and TCRdb holds only the in-frame ones, with some missing. This sample carries about 190,000 clones, 65% to 80% of them seen once, and the ten largest clones take about 4.6%. Donors counted as nominally healthy when sampled, yet unrecorded immune exposures were likely. Only a few counts were recorded for this clone. The sample consisted of PBMCs. This TCR was recovered from a man aged 25-45 years in good health and CMV-seropositive.

DNA of the CDR3: TGCAGCGTTGTGCTAGTCTTGAAAGAGACCCAGTACTTC. Translating gives CSVVLVLKETQYF. The chain uses TRBV29-1 and TRBJ2-5; D is undetermined. The CDR3 has 13 residues. Germline CDR1 reads SQVTM; CDR2 reads ANQGSEA. Between the trimmed V and J ends, which lost 4 bases and 3 bases, there was a span of 12 bases.